This TCR beta chain came from a study of B cell selection in AIRE deficiency (dated by TCRdb to between 2017 and 2020). Background for the entire study: A comparison of TCRbeta repertoires of sorted blood CD4+ conventional T cells and regulatory T cells was made between AIRE-deficient patients and healthy controls. The TCR-sequenced cohort comprised about 5 AIRE-deficient APECED patients and about 5 healthy control donors.

Regulatory T cells were sorted as cells that were CD4+CD25hiCD127low/negative. AIRE-deficient patients had APECED syndrome. Tconv and Treg cells for TCRbeta sequencing were sorted on a FACSAria flow cytometer. Sorted cells were collected in 5-ml round-bottom polystyrene tubes, and dry cell pellets were stored frozen at -80 degrees C prior to sequencing. What the work shows at the level of the full study, not this receptor alone: Tconv and Treg cells from AIRE-deficient patients showed TCRBV gene usage, CDR3 length and TCR diversity similar to those of healthy donors. Shared Treg sequences had shorter CDR3s, which reflects a bias toward rearrangements containing few non-templated nucleotide insertions. Among 3,500 to 4,000 shared Treg TCRbeta sequences, 31.6% were shared exclusively by healthy donors and 7% to 9.5% exclusively by patients, which suggests that Treg selection is less efficient in the absence of AIRE. About 33% of Treg TCRbeta sequences shared among healthy donors appeared in patient Tconv cells, suggesting diversion of Treg-biased clones into the Tconv compartment. Only TCRbeta chains were sequenced, and about 40% of the Treg sequences shared among healthy donors were also detected in healthy Tconv cells, possibly owing to differing TCRalpha chains.

The immunoSEQ platform was used to sequence the TCRbeta chain. Under the source paper's analysis protocol: When Treg repertoires were pooled, about 57,000 distinct TCRbeta sequences were obtained from patients and approximately 100,000 from healthy donors. Treg TCRbeta sequences found in two or more individuals were defined as public, and these public Treg TCRbeta sequences were then searched for in Tconv repertoires. Differences between groups were assessed using Mann-Whitney U tests with Bonferroni-Dunn correction in GraphPad Prism 7.03. TCRdb obtained this table from immuneACCESS and retained in-frame rearrangements with V and J assigned. These tables miss some clones; where compared with another copy, unresolved V genes account for less than half of the shortfall, and the remainder is unexplained. V, J and clone size were drawn from that table, and D and trimming were deduced from the DNA. The sample yields tens of thousands of clones; about 94% were counted once. Jointly, the top ten make up less than 2% of the sample.

As to this clone: There is no known antigen for this receptor. No much larger clonotype is one base removed from it; base qualities were not supplied.

Trimming removed 6 bases from V and 0 bases from J; the gene matches leave 4 bases unexplained. Measured from the cysteine to the phenylalanine, the CDR3 is 15 residues long. Only the CDR3 region is kept as DNA, spanning 45 bases read in frame from base 1. CDR1 and CDR2, per the germline V gene, are MNHEY and SVGAGI. The sequenced sample was Tregs sorted from PBMCs. Recombination linked TRBV6-5 to TRBJ2-2, with 7 bases in between that match TRBD1. The receptor was isolated from a human donor with AIRE deficiency. The CDR3 region: CASRPGTANTGELFF. The DNA sequence is TGTGCCAGCAGACCCGGGACAGCGAACACCGGGGAGCTGTTTTTT.